This TCR beta chain emerged from a study of blood T cell repertoires in COVID-19. Deletions cut 5 bases from V and 0 bases from J, with 14 bases between. Germline V gene lookup returns CDR1 SGHVS and CDR2 FQNEAQ. There are 16 residues in the CDR3. Profiling relied on immunoSEQ multiplex PCR, and the TCRdb table lists in-frame clones only, not all of them. The sample yields approximately 280,000 clones, roughly 85% seen once. Cohorts were based on clinical histories the participants reported. No more than 2 weeks before study entry, exposed participants had met a case of COVID-19. The sequence was obtained from a man aged 40-49 years who had been exposed to COVID-19. Material: PBMCs or T cells enriched from blood (not recorded which). This sequence joins TRBV7-8 and TRBJ1-5, with unresolved D. The CDR3 here is CASSLREVYSNQPQHF. The CDR3 DNA reads TGTGCCAGCAGCCTCCGTGAGGTTTATAGCAATCAGCCCCAGCATTTT. The variable domain in full, with the rest retrieved from reference TRBV7-8 and TRBJ1-5, is GAGVSQSPRYKVAKRGQDVALRCDPISGHVSLFWYQQALGQGPEFLTYFQNEAQLDKSGLPSDRFFAERPEGSVSTLKIQRTQQEDSAVYLCASSLREVYSNQPQHFGDGTRLSIL.